This entry is about one T cell receptor beta chain. This clone's antigen is unknown. The sample holds no much larger clone one base away, and base qualities are not on file. The CDR3 has 18 amino acids, counting the end cysteine and phenylalanine. The CDR3 DNA has 54 bases and is translated from base 1. Unmatched junction bases come to 11, with V trimmed by 4 bases and J by 7 bases. CDR1 LGHNA and CDR2 YNFKEQ are derived from the germline V gene. Whole blood was collected in K2EDTA tubes by collaborating institutions according to the institutions' own protocols. For TCRbeta analysis, collaborators shipped samples as frozen whole blood, isolated PBMCs, or DNA extracted from either of those sample types. TCRbeta CDR3 regions were amplified from genomic DNA by means of the immunoSEQ Assay, a bias-controlled multiplex PCR. Turning to the authors' computational methods: Nucleated cell counts per sample were estimated from amplification of reference gene primers within the assay. To quantify the absolute abundance of each unique TCRbeta CDR3 rearrangement, sequence reads were collapsed and filtered. Productive Simpson clonality was computed per sample as the square root of Simpson's diversity index over productive rearrangements. TCRdb provides this immuneACCESS table in a form limited to in-frame rearrangements. Some clones are lacking; in checked studies, under half of them reflect an unresolved V gene, and why the rest are absent is not known. The D gene and trimming were derived from the DNA, and the V and J assignments and clone size from that table. This sample gives approximately 150,000 clones in total; roughly nine tenths of them show up just once. Together, the top ten hold about a sixth of the sample.

The data were taken from a study of blood T cell repertoires in COVID-19 (dated by TCRdb to 2018 to 2020). In terms of the full investigation: Collaborator samples came from the United States, Italy and Spain and covered acute and convalescent phases of COVID-19. Sample metadata almost always included a de-identified subject ID, COVID-19 status, age in years and sex. Where HLA class I and class II types were available, the types were taken from metadata supplied by the sample provider, not from assay-based typing. The dataset comprised deeply sampled blood TCRbeta repertoires from subjects exposed to, actively infected with, or recovered from COVID-19. The repertoires were made available in a free public database intended to serve as a resource for research on the immune response to SARS-CoV-2. The prospective study material was composed of cDNA or gDNA derived from T cells, B-cell-depleted T cells, or PBMCs. The samples were drawn from the first 160 participants of the ongoing ImmuneRACE study and from 950 to 1,500 subjects provided by 6 global collaborators. Study-wide findings and limitations: The amount of clinical and demographic metadata varied by source and participant and was provided uncurated.

Sample: peripheral blood. This chain joins TRBV4-2 to TRBJ2-1, and TRBD2 matches 15 of the central bases. The TCR sequence derives from a man aged 55 to 69 with active or convalescent COVID-19. The nucleotides read TGTGCCAGCAGCCCTAGCCAGGCGGGACTAGCGGGAGGAAATGAGCAGTTCTTC. This codes for CASSPSQAGLAGGNEQFF.